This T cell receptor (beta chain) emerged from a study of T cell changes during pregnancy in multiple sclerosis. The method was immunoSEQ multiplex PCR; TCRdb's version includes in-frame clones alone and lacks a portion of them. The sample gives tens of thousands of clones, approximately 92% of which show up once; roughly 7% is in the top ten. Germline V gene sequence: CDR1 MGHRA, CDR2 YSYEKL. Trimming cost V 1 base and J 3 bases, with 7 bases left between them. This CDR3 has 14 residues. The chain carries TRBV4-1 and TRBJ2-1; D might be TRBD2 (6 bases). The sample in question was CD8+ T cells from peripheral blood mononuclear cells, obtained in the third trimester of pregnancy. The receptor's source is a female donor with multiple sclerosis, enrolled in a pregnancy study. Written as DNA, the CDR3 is TGCGCCAGCAGCCAAGTCGGGGGCTACAATGAGCAGTTCTTC. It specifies CASSQVGGYNEQFF.